These 29 T cell receptor beta chains share one sample of origin, sequenced in a study of blood T cell repertoires in COVID-19. The method was immunoSEQ multiplex PCR; TCRdb's version includes in-frame clones alone and lacks a portion of them. The table has 150,000 to 200,000 clones, around 87% seen once. Sequencing was carried out using peripheral blood. These receptors all stem from a man aged 40-50 years with active or convalescent COVID-19.

This sequence joins TRBV11-2 and TRBJ2-1, with TRBD1 matching over 9 bases. The germline V gene has CDR1 SGHAT and CDR2 FQNNGV. Trimming cost V 5 bases and J 5 bases; bases outside gene matches: 7. CDR3 length: 15 amino acids. The CDR3 DNA is TGTGCCAGCAGCCCGCGGGGGACAGGGAACAATGAGCAGTTCTTC. Protein sequence: CASSPRGTGNNEQFF.

The chain uses TRBV6-4 and TRBJ1-6; D not resolved. V lost 5 bases and J 7 bases, leaving 12 bases between the germline ends. The CDR3 is 14 amino acids. CDR1 is MRHNA, CDR2 SNTAGT, per germline. CDR3 region: CASSSSPGNSPLHF. The CDR3 DNA reads TGTGCCAGCAGTTCTAGCCCGGGGAATTCACCCCTCCACTTT.

The chain recombines TRBV7-2 with TRBJ2-6, with D possibly being TRBD2 (6 bases). Trimming stripped 8 bases from V and 1 base from J, with 12 bases between. Germline-derived CDR1 and CDR2 are SGHTA and FQGNSA. This CDR3 contains 15 residues. The DNA of the CDR3 is TGTGCCAGCTCACTCGGGGGTTCTGGGGCCAACGTCCTGACTTTC. As protein: CASSLGGSGANVLTF.

The chain recombines TRBV21-1 with TRBJ2-7; the table's D gene call, TRBD1, was not cross checked with the DNA. TRBV21-1 is recorded as a pseudogene. The CDR3 runs to 14 residues. As DNA, the CDR3 is TGTGCCAGCAGACCTGGGGCAGCCGTCTACGAGCAGTACTTC. Amino acids: CASRPGAAVYEQYF.

The chain links TRBV10-2 to TRBJ1-5; 9 bases fit TRBD1. The junction had 3 bases not matched to a gene; V was cut back by 2 bases and J by 1 base. The CDR3 extends over 16 amino acids. Looked up from germline, CDR1 is WSHSY and CDR2 is SAAADI. The chain's CDR3 is CASSEEGTGSNQPQHF. The CDR3 DNA reads as TGCGCCAGCAGTGAGGAGGGGACAGGGAGCAATCAGCCCCAGCATTTT.

There are a few counts of this clone. The rearrangement links TRBV13 to TRBJ1-1; D unresolved. Trimming left V 5 bases short and J 1 base short, with 14 bases between. CDR1 PRHDT and CDR2 FYEKMQ come from the germline V gene (reference sequence). The CDR3 has 15 amino acids. This chain's CDR3 is CASSTGLQRNTEAFF. CDR3 sequence (DNA): TGTGCCAGCAGCACCGGATTACAGAGGAACACTGAAGCTTTCTTT.

The chain joins TRBV11-2 to TRBJ2-2; 9 nucleotides agree with TRBD1. There are 16 residues in the CDR3. Germline values: CDR1 SGHAT, CDR2 FQNNGV. With 5 bases clipped from V and 4 bases from J, the junction kept 8 bases outside the gene matches. The chain's CDR3 is CASSPTGTGFTGELFF. The DNA of the CDR3 is TGTGCCAGCAGCCCAACCGGGACAGGGTTCACCGGGGAGCTGTTTTTT. Full variable domain (remainder filled in from reference TRBV11-2 and TRBJ2-2): EAGVAQSPRYKIIEKRQSVAFWCNPISGHATLYWYQQILGQGPKLLIQFQNNGVVDDSQLPKDRFSAERLKGVDSTLKIQPAKLEDSAVYLCASSPTGTGFTGELFFGEGSRLTVL.

This chain links TRBV5-6 with TRBJ1-2; 8 positions match TRBD1. The CDR3 loop spans 14 amino acids. Germline assignment: CDR1 SGHDT and CDR2 YYEEEE. Trimming at V came to 4 bases and at J to 4 bases, leaving 6 bases not matched to a gene. CDR3 in amino acids: CASSRGQALYGYTF. The CDR3, as DNA: TGTGCCAGCAGCCGGGGACAGGCCCTCTATGGCTACACCTTC.

This clone was seen once. The chain combines TRBV7-9 with TRBJ2-7, with D perhaps TRBD1 (6 bases). V shed 6 bases and J shed 6 bases, with 15 bases lying between them. Germline V gene lookup returns CDR1 SEHNR and CDR2 FQNEAQ (reference sequence). This CDR3 contains 13 residues. Here the CDR3 DNA reads TGTGCCAGCAGTTTCCCAGGGGCCGGCGAGCAGTACTTC. Protein product: CASSFPGAGEQYF.

The V and J genes are TRBV11-2 and TRBJ1-4; D is undetermined. This CDR3 is 14 amino acids long. V lost 6 bases and J 5 bases, leaving 13 bases between the germline ends. Per germline, CDR1 SGHAT and CDR2 FQNNGV. The CDR3 nucleotides read TGTGCCAGCAGTACGAGATCCCTCAATGAAAAACTGTTTTTT. The encoded protein is CASSTRSLNEKLFF.

This chain uses TRBV4-2 with TRBJ2-7; D is unresolved. Germline CDR1 is LGHNA and CDR2 is YNFKEQ. V lost 0 bases and J 0 bases, leaving 18 bases between the germline ends. The CDR3 has 18 residues. The CDR3 loop reads CASSQDGVTPMSSYEQYF. DNA of the CDR3: TGTGCCAGCAGCCAAGATGGAGTAACACCCATGAGCTCCTACGAGCAGTACTTC.

The V call is TRBV7-8, the J call TRBJ1-1, with D perhaps TRBD1 (6 bases). Deletions cut 6 bases from V and 1 base from J, with 24 bases between. Per the germline V gene, CDR1 is SGHVS and CDR2 is FQNEAQ. CDR3 length: 18 amino acids. For the CDR3, the DNA is TGTGCCAGCAGTATGGGGGCGACTCTAAATTACAGGAACACTGAAGCTTTCTTT. Protein sequence: CASSMGATLNYRNTEAFF.

V and J are TRBV6-5 and TRBJ1-1; 9 bases align to TRBD1. The CDR3 has 13 amino acids. The V gene's germline CDR1 is MNHEY and CDR2 SVGAGI. The J segment lost 10 bases and the V segment lost 6 bases, leaving 9 bases of the junction unmatched. In nucleotides, the CDR3 is TGTGCCAGCAGCCCGTCAGGGACAGGGACAGCTTTCTTT. Its translation: CASSPSGTGTAFF.

The chain employs TRBV29-1 and TRBJ1-1; D is possibly TRBD1 (6 bases). V was shortened by 7 bases and J by 5 bases, with 17 bases between the two germline ends. The length of the CDR3 is 13 residues. Per the germline V gene, CDR1 is SQVTM and CDR2 is ANQGSEA. The CDR3 DNA reads TGCAGCGGTGGGCCCCAGGGGAGAACTGAAGCTTTCTTT. It specifies CSGGPQGRTEAFF.

This clone has only a few counts. The rearrangement uses TRBV6-1 and TRBJ2-7; D not certain. The CDR3 has 16 residues. From germline, CDR1 is MNHNS and CDR2 SASEGT. Between the trimmed V and J ends, which lost 3 bases and 0 bases, there was a span of 15 bases. The CDR3, as DNA: TGTGCCAGCAGTGATACGGTTTCGACGGGCTCCTACGAGCAGTACTTC. This sequence encodes CASSDTVSTGSYEQYF.

The chain couples TRBV5-4 to TRBJ1-4; perhaps TRBD1 as D (6 bases). CDR3 size: 15 residues. Germline V gene sequence: CDR1 SGHNT, CDR2 YYREEE (reference sequence). V gave up 0 bases and J gave up 4 bases, with 10 bases separating them. The CDR3 sequence: CASSLAAGDNEKLFF. The CDR3 DNA sequence: TGTGCCAGCAGCTTGGCCGCAGGGGATAATGAAAAACTGTTTTTT.

This sequence joins TRBV2 and TRBJ2-4, with 8 bases identical to TRBD2. The CDR3 is made up of 18 amino acids. From germline, CDR1 is SNHLY and CDR2 FYNNEI. The ends lost 0 bases at V and 1 base at J; junction bases unmatched: 8. In nucleotides, the CDR3 is TGTGCCAGCAGTGAAGCAGCGACGGGGGGGCTGGCCAAAAACATTCAGTACTTC. This translates into CASSEAATGGLAKNIQYF. The whole variable domain, remainder taken from reference TRBV2 and TRBJ2-4, is EPEVTQTPSHQVTQMGQEVILRCVPISNHLYFYWYRQILGQKVEFLVSFYNNEISEKSEIFDDQFSVERPDGSNFTLKIRSTKLEDSAMYFCASSEAATGGLAKNIQYFGAGTRLSVL.

The chain uses TRBV3-1 (or the pseudogene TRBV3-2) and TRBJ2-1, with 7 positions matching TRBD2. The CDR3 length is 13 residues. In germline, CDR1 is LGHDT, CDR2 YNNKEL (reference sequence). The trim removed 11 bases at V and 1 base at J, leaving 5 bases unmatched. The CDR3 reads CASSGGSYNEQFF. The DNA of the CDR3 is TGTGCCTCCTCGGGGGGATCCTACAATGAGCAGTTCTTC.

The chain is built from TRBV5-1 and TRBJ2-5, with 8 bases identical to TRBD1. The germline gives CDR1 SGHRS, CDR2 YFSETQ. This CDR3 region has 15 residues. Trimming cost V 4 bases and J 4 bases; bases outside gene matches: 9. The CDR3 spells CASSGRQGLGETQYF. The CDR3, as DNA: TGCGCCAGCAGCGGGAGACAGGGGCTCGGAGAGACCCAGTACTTC.

The genes are TRBV2 and TRBJ2-1, with a tentative D call TRBD2 (6 bases). CDR1 is SNHLY, CDR2 FYNNEI, per germline. The CDR3 contains 16 residues. Trimming removed 4 bases from V and 0 bases from J, with 13 bases in between. In DNA, the CDR3 is TGTGCCAGCAGTGTGGAGGGAATTCCCTCCTACAATGAGCAGTTCTTC. It translates to CASSVEGIPSYNEQFF.

The chain has TRBV5-6 and TRBJ2-7, with D possibly being TRBD2 (6 bases). The CDR3 covers 16 residues. V lost 4 bases and J lost 9, with 26 bases in between. The V gene's germline CDR1 is SGHDT and CDR2 YYEEEE. In DNA form, the CDR3 reads TGTGCCAGCAGCGCGGGACCCCACTCCCAGGGAACAGGGCAGTACTTC. It yields the protein CASSAGPHSQGTGQYF.

The J gene is TRBJ1-2, the V gene TRBV28, with D possibly matching TRBD1 (6 bases). CDR1 is MDHEN and CDR2 is SYDVKM in the germline V gene. The CDR3 has 13 amino acids. The V gene lost 4 bases and the J gene lost 7 bases, with 13 bases spanning the gap. CDR3 protein: CASSSSGQSGYTF. DNA of the CDR3: TGTGCCAGCAGTTCCTCCGGACAGTCTGGCTACACCTTC.

V gene TRBV7-2 combines with J gene TRBJ1-1; 10 bases map to TRBD1. Per germline, CDR1 SGHTA and CDR2 FQGNSA. The V and J ends lost 0 bases and 2 bases, in that order; junction bases with no gene match: 9. CDR3 length: 18 amino acids. The CDR3 bases are TGTGCCAGCAGCTTAGCCCGCGGGACAGGGGCTTTTAACACTGAAGCTTTCTTT. It codes for CASSLARGTGAFNTEAFF.

J is TRBJ1-2 and V is TRBV7-9; no clear D. This CDR3 is built from 12 residues. Trimming stripped 1 base from V and 6 bases from J, with 6 bases between. In germline, CDR1 is SEHNR, CDR2 FQNEAQ (reference sequence). The CDR3, as DNA: TGTGCCAGCAGCTTAGAGCGGAATGGCTACACCTTC. Its protein product is CASSLERNGYTF.

The rearrangement uses TRBV3-1 (or the pseudogene TRBV3-2) and TRBJ2-2; a possible D gene is TRBD2 (6 bases). This CDR3 has 17 residues. V lost 5 bases and J lost 6, with 22 bases in between. Germline values: CDR1 LGHDT, CDR2 YNNKEL (reference sequence). In nucleotides, the CDR3 is TGTGCCAGCAGCGGCCGGGGACCAGACCCGGGGGCCGGGGAGCTGTTTTTT. Its protein is CASSGRGPDPGAGELFF.

The chain joins TRBV6-2 or TRBV6-3 to TRBJ2-3; D is possibly TRBD2 (5 bases). The CDR3 totals 15 residues. V lost 0 bases to trimming and J lost 1 base, with 8 bases between them. From germline, CDR1 is MNHEY and CDR2 SVGEGT. The CDR3 reads CASSYSRRGTDTQYF. CDR3 DNA: TGTGCCAGCAGTTACTCCCGGCGGGGCACAGATACGCAGTATTTT.

Of note for this clone: Other nucleotide sequences in the sample specify the same CDR3. J is TRBJ1-1 and V is TRBV6-5; TRBD1 matches at 7 bases. The CDR3 is 14 residues long. Germline V gene sequence: CDR1 MNHEY, CDR2 SVGAGI. V gave up 6 bases and J gave up 1 base; unmatched junction bases: 5. CDR3 loop: CASSTGTANTEAFF. Here the CDR3 DNA reads TGTGCCAGCAGCACCGGGACAGCGAACACTGAAGCTTTCTTT.

V and J are TRBV27 and TRBJ1-1; 8 nucleotides line up with TRBD1. Germline CDR1 reads MNHEY; CDR2 reads SMNVEV (reference sequence). The CDR3 extends over 14 amino acids. The V segment lost 3 bases and the J segment 9 bases; nucleotides outside the gene matches: 9. CDR3 loop: CASSFRSDRDQAFF. CDR3 coding DNA: TGTGCCAGCAGTTTCCGGTCGGACAGGGACCAAGCTTTCTTT.

The gene calls are TRBV20-1 and TRBJ2-2; 16 bases fit TRBD2. J was trimmed by 6 bases and V by 3 bases; bases with no gene match: 1. The germline V gene encodes CDR1 DFQATT and CDR2 SNEGSKA (reference sequence). This CDR3 region has 15 residues. The CDR3 DNA reads as TGCAGTGCTAGTGGGACTAGCGGGGGGGCCGGGGAGCTGTTTTTT. Protein sequence: CSASGTSGGAGELFF.